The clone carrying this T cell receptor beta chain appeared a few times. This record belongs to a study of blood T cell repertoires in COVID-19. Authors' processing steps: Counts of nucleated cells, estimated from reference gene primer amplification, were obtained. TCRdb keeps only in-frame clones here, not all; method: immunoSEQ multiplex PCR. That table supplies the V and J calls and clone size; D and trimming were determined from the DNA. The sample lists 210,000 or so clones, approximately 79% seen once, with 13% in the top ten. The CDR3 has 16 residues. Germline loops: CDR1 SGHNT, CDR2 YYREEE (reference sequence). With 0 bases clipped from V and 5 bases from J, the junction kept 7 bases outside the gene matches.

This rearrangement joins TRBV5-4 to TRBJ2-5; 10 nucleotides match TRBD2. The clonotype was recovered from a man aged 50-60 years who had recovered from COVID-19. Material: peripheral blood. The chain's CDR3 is CASSLATTSGTETQYF. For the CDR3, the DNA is TGTGCCAGCAGCTTGGCTACAACTAGCGGGACCGAGACCCAGTACTTC.